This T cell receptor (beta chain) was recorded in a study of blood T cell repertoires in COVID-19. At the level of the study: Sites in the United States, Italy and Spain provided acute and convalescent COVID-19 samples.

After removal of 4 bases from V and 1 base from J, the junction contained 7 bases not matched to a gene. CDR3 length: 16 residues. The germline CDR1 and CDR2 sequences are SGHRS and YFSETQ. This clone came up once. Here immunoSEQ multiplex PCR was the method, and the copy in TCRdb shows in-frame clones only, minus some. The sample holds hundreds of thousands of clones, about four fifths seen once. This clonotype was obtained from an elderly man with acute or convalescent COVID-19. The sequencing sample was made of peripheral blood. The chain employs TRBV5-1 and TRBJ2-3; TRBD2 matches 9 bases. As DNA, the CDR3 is TGCGCCAGCAGCCCGGCCCCTAGCGGGGGCACAGATACGCAGTATTTT. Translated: CASSPAPSGGTDTQYF.